This T cell receptor (beta chain) was identified during a study of cytomegalovirus exposure and HLA in healthy donors. The PCR made use of 60 Vbeta and 13 Jbeta primers. Sequencing used immunoSEQ multiplex PCR; TCRdb keeps in-frame clones, though not all of them. The table lists some 80,000 clones, around 10% of them singletons. Germline V lookup: CDR1 PRHDT, CDR2 FYEKMQ (reference sequence). The V end was cut by 0 bases, the J end by 4 bases, with 13 bases between. The CDR3 is 15 residues long. Sequencing was carried out using PBMCs. This sequence joins TRBV13 and TRBJ2-7; the D gene is possibly TRBD1 (5 bases). The sequence was collected from a man in his 60s in good health and CMV-seropositive. Here the CDR3 reads CASSLGHKQEYEQYV. The CDR3 DNA follows: TGTGCCAGCAGCTTAGGCCATAAACAGGAGTACGAGCAGTACGTC.